A selection of T cell receptor beta chains follows, all from one sample in a study of prognosis after radiotherapy for stage I lung cancer. TCRdb passed the multiplex PCR reads through MiXCR, listing each CDR3 protein once. The table lists 30,000 or so distinct CDR3 sequences, around 30% of them singletons. The sequenced sample was PBMCs, obtained before or after stereotactic body radiation therapy (not recorded which). These receptors were collected from a donor over 45 with non-small cell lung cancer. Both conserved end residues are part of each CDR3. The D gene is left open where the match is weak. Clone size is not always given. Where it is, it says once, few, many or a class for expanded clones.

V: TRBV5-4; J: TRBJ2-2; size: -; D: -; DNA: TGTGCCAACAGCTCGACTTCTGCGAACACCGGGGAGCTGTTTTTT; CDR3: CANSSTSANTGELFF
V: TRBV14; J: TRBJ2-7; size: few; D: -; DNA: TGTGCCAGCAGCCAAGCTGATCAGATCGAGCAGTACTTC; CDR3: CASSQADQIEQYF
V: TRBV5-1; J: TRBJ1-2; size: -; D: TRBD1; DNA: TGCGCCAGCAGCCCCGACAGGGGGGGAGACTATGGCTACACCTTC; CDR3: CASSPDRGGDYGYTF
V: TRBV28; J: TRBJ1-4; size: -; D: -; DNA: TGTGCCAGCACCCCTTGGGGCTCAACTAATGAAAAACTGTTTTTT; CDR3: CASTPWGSTNEKLFF
V: TRBV7-2; J: TRBJ2-1; size: -; D: -; DNA: TGTGCCAGCAGCCCTACGGGGCTAGCGTCGAATGAGCAGTTCTTC; CDR3: CASSPTGLASNEQFF
V: TRBV2; J: TRBJ2-3; size: many; D: TRBD2; DNA: TGTGCCAGCCCGACTAGCGGGAGAACTACAGATACGCAGTATTTT; CDR3: CASPTSGRTTDTQYF
V: TRBV5-1; J: TRBJ1-2; size: once; D: -; DNA: TGCGTCAGCAGCTCCACAGGTGGACACACCTTC; CDR3: CVSSSTGGHTF
V: TRBV6-5; J: TRBJ1-5; size: many; D: -; DNA: TGTGCCAGCAGTTACCGGTTTGGCAATCAGCCCCAGCATTTT; CDR3: CASSYRFGNQPQHF
V: TRBV20-1; J: TRBJ2-1; size: many; D: TRBD2; DNA: TGCAGTGCCGAATCGCTAGCGGGAGGGTCCTACAATGAGCAGTTCTTC; CDR3: CSAESLAGGSYNEQFF
V: TRBV5-1; J: TRBJ2-3; size: -; D: -; DNA: TGCGCCAGCAGCTTGGAACAGACGGGGGATACGCAGTATTTT; CDR3: CASSLEQTGDTQYF
V: TRBV15; J: TRBJ1-6; size: -; D: -; DNA: TGTGTCACCAGCAGAGATCAGAGGGCCCGAGATTCACCCCTCCACTTT; CDR3: CVTSRDQRARDSPLHF
V: TRBV2; J: TRBJ1-5; size: -; D: -; DNA: TGTGCCAGCAGGGTGGGGAGTAGCAATCAGCCCCAGCATTTT; CDR3: CASRVGSSNQPQHF
V: TRBV5-1; J: TRBJ2-1; size: many; D: -; DNA: TGCGCCAGCAGCTTTCCGGGCACAAAGGAGGAGCAGTTCTTC; CDR3: CASSFPGTKEEQFF
V: TRBV2; J: TRBJ2-3; size: many; D: TRBD2; DNA: TGTGCCAGCAGTGAGGGACTAGAGCGGGAGTATTTT; CDR3: CASSEGLEREYF
V: TRBV28; J: TRBJ1-5; size: many; D: -; DNA: TGTGCCAGCAGTTTCTTATATAGGCGGGGCCCCCGGGGCAATCAGCCCCAGCATTTT; CDR3: CASSFLYRRGPRGNQPQHF